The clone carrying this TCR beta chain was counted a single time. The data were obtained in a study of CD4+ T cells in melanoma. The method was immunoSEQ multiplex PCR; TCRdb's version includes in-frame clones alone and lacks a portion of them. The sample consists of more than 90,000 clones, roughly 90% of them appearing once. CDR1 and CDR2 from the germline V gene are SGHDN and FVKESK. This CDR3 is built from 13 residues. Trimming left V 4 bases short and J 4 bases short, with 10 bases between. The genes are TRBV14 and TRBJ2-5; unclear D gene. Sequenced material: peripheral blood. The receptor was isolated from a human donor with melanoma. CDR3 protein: CASSRTWPETQYF. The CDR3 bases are TGTGCCAGCAGCCGAACGTGGCCAGAGACCCAGTACTTC.